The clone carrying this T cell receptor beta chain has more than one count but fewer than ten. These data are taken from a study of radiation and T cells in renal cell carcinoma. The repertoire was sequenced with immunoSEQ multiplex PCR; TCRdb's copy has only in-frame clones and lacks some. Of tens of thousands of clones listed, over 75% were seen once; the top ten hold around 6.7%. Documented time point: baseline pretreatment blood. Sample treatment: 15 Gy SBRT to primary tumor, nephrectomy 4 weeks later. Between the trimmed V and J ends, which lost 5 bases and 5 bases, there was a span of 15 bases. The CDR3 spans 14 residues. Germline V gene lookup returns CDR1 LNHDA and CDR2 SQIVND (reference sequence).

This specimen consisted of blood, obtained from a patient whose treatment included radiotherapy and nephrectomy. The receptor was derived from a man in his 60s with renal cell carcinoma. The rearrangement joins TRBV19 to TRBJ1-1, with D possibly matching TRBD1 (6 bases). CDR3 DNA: TGTGCCAGTAGTCCCCTGGGGGCCGGGACTGAAGCTTTCTTT. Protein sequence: CASSPLGAGTEAFF.